This TCR beta chain was sequenced for a study of cytomegalovirus exposure and HLA in healthy donors. This PCR relied on a set of 60 Vbeta primers and 13 Jbeta primers. The protocol was immunoSEQ multiplex PCR, while the TCRdb copy is restricted to in-frame clones and leaves out a portion. The table records approximately 150,000 clones, about 82% of them present only once. V lost 0 bases to trimming and J lost 3 bases; unmatched junction nucleotides: 9. This CDR3 contains 16 residues. The V gene's germline CDR1 is SGHTS and CDR2 YDEGEE. J is TRBJ2-7 and V is TRBV5-8; 7 positions agree with TRBD1. Sequencing was performed on PBMCs. The clonotype comes from a male donor in good health and CMV-seronegative. The CDR3 loop reads CASSLVGGTDYYEQYF. The CDR3 DNA is TGTGCCAGCAGCTTGGTGGGTGGGACAGACTACTACGAGCAGTACTTC. Drawing the rest from reference TRBV5-8 and TRBJ2-7, the complete variable domain is EAGVTQSPTHLIKTRGQQATLRCSPISGHTSVYWYQQALGLGLQFLLWYDEGEERNRGNFPPRFSGRQFPNYSSELNVNALELEDSALYLCASSLVGGTDYYEQYFGPGTRLTVT.